This T cell receptor (beta chain) is drawn from a study of shared clonotypes between healthy human individuals. TCRdb's copy holds only in-frame clones and misses some; the assay was immunoSEQ multiplex PCR. Here the sample spans roughly 300,000 clones, around four fifths being singletons. Details on this clone: The antigen is unknown.

Whole-study findings and limits: Naive subsets typically showed greater estimated richness than memory subsets.

Sequenced material: memory CD4+ T cells sorted from blood. Noted subset: CD45RA-negative fraction. This sequence was found in a man younger than 45 in good health.

DNA for the CDR3: TGTGCCAGCAATGGGGGACCTGGAAACACCATATATTTT. This encodes CASNGGPGNTIYF. The gene calls are TRBV2 and TRBJ1-3, with D tentatively TRBD1 (5 bases). Between the trimmed V and J ends, which lost 7 bases and 2 bases, there was a span of 9 bases. Germline CDR1 reads SNHLY; CDR2 reads FYNNEI. This CDR3 contains 13 residues. Full variable domain (missing parts from reference TRBV2 and TRBJ1-3): EPEVTQTPSHQVTQMGQEVILRCVPISNHLYFYWYRQILGQKVEFLVSFYNNEISEKSEIFDDQFSVERPDGSNFTLKIRSTKLEDSAMYFCASNGGPGNTIYFGEGSWLTVV.